The clone carrying this T cell receptor beta chain was seen a handful of times. The CDR3 extends over 17 amino acids. Germline CDR1 and CDR2: SGDLS and YYNGEE. The V and J ends lost 0 bases and 0 bases respectively, with 13 bases between them. The entry originates in a study of blood T cell repertoires in COVID-19. Study-wide background: Acute and convalescent COVID-19 specimens originated in the United States, Italy and Spain. Nucleic acid was either cDNA or gDNA, and it came from T cells, B-cell-depleted T cells, or PBMCs.

Assay: immunoSEQ multiplex PCR; the TCRdb copy retains only in-frame clones and omits some. The repertoire has about 98,000 clones, more than 75% of them found once; the top ten carry 10% to 13%. The chain joins TRBV9 to TRBJ1-3; TRBD1 is a possible D gene (6 bases). This receptor was obtained from a man aged 50 to 59 with acute or convalescent COVID-19. Sequencing was carried out using peripheral blood. The DNA for the CDR3 is TGTGCCAGCAGCGTAGGGGGAGAACAGGGCTCTGGAAACACCATATATTTT. This translates into CASSVGGEQGSGNTIYF.